The 22 T cell receptor beta chains given below trace back to one sample, sequenced in a study of CD4 T cells in relation to SARS-CoV-2 and coronaviruses. No antigens are known for them. Unexposed donor CD4+ T cells date from about 2011-2018, before the COVID-19 pandemic. Isolation of CD4+ T cells took place after approximately eleven days in culture. Sequencing used immunoSEQ multiplex PCR; TCRdb keeps in-frame clones, though not all of them. Altogether roughly 16,000 clones are present, around 77% being singletons, with the ten largest covering over 8%. The sample taken for sequencing was CD4+ T cells from PBMCs, cultured in vitro. The receptors shown here come from a human donor in good health.

The V and J genes are TRBV5-1 and TRBJ2-7; the match to TRBD1 covers 8 bases. V trimming: 3 bases; J trimming: 2 bases; junction bases outside the gene matches: 7. Germline V gives CDR1 SGHRS, CDR2 YFSETQ. This CDR3 region has 15 residues. Here the CDR3 reads CASSSTGQGAYEQYF. The DNA of the CDR3 is TGCGCCAGCAGCTCTACCGGACAGGGAGCCTACGAGCAGTACTTC.

This clone showed up just a few times. An end of the junction differs from the germline gene, which may be a read error. The V and J genes are TRBV28 and TRBJ2-7; D possibly uses TRBD1 or TRBD2 (5 bases each). Looked up from germline, CDR1 is MDHEN and CDR2 is SYDVKM. The CDR3 loop spans 12 amino acids. In nucleotides, the CDR3 is TGTGCCAGCCAAACCCTCGGCGGGCCCAGGGCCTTC. Translated: CASQTLGGPRAF.

The chain employs TRBV5-8 and TRBJ2-3, with TRBD1 identical over 12 bases. V dropped 4 bases and J dropped 5; count of bases not matched to a gene: 8. Germline V gene lookup returns CDR1 SGHTS and CDR2 YDEGEE. The CDR3 runs 16 residues. This CDR3 is CASSTGDRGQGDTQYF. CDR3 DNA sequence: TGTGCCAGCAGCACCGGGGACAGGGGGCAGGGAGATACGCAGTATTTT.

The chain carries TRBV18 and TRBJ2-3; D may be TRBD1 or TRBD2 (5 bases each). CDR3 size: 15 residues. With 2 bases removed from V and 2 bases from J, the gap between germline ends came to 11 bases. Germline CDR1 is KGHSH and CDR2 is LQKENI. CDR3 DNA sequence: TGTGCCAGCTCACCAGGGGGACGCTTCACAGATACGCAGTATTTT. Protein product: CASSPGGRFTDTQYF.

This clone has just one count. The chain couples TRBV2 to TRBJ1-1; 10 bases map to TRBD1. Germline loops: CDR1 SNHLY, CDR2 FYNNEI. CDR3 length equals 13 residues. After removal of 9 bases from V and 6 bases from J, the junction contained 7 bases not matched to a gene. Here the CDR3 reads CARTTDRGAEAFF. The CDR3 coding sequence is TGTGCCAGGACCACGGACAGGGGGGCTGAAGCTTTCTTT.

The V gene is TRBV6-1, the J gene TRBJ1-4; TRBD1 matches at 7 bases. Germline trimming cut 2 bases from V and 8 bases from J; bases unmatched to any gene: 8. The CDR3 consists of 15 residues. Germline values: CDR1 MNHNS, CDR2 SASEGT. Written as DNA, the CDR3 is TGTGCCAGCAGTGAACCAGGGGGATCGGACGAAAAACTGTTTTTT. Its protein is CASSEPGGSDEKLFF.

J is TRBJ1-2 and V is TRBV12-3 or TRBV12-4; 7 bases line up with TRBD1. The CDR3 length is 13 residues. V lost 5 bases, J lost 3 bases, and 3 bases stayed unmatched. In DNA form, the CDR3 reads TGTGCCAGCAGTCGCGGGACAGACTATGGCTACACCTTC. It yields the protein CASSRGTDYGYTF.

This clone occurred a few times. This chain links TRBV24-1 with TRBJ2-7; 9 nucleotides line up with TRBD2. From germline, CDR1 is KGHDR and CDR2 SFDVKD. The length of the CDR3 is 13 residues. V lost 5 bases and J lost 6; bases outside the gene matches: 4. CDR3 amino acids: CATSVAGAGEQYF. The CDR3 DNA follows: TGTGCCACCAGTGTAGCGGGAGCAGGCGAGCAGTACTTC.

V usage is TRBV29-1 and J usage is TRBJ1-2; a possible D gene is TRBD1 (5 bases). Trimming removed 3 bases at V and 4 bases at J, with 15 bases between. This CDR3 contains 14 residues. The V gene's germline CDR1 is SQVTM and CDR2 ANQGSEA. This CDR3 is CSVDLGGEGYGYTF. The CDR3 DNA sequence: TGCAGCGTTGATTTGGGGGGGGAGGGCTATGGCTACACCTTC.

V and J are TRBV4-1 and TRBJ1-3; TRBD1 aligns across 7 bases. With V trimmed by 3 bases and J by 1 base, 9 bases remained unmatched. The CDR3 runs to 17 residues. CDR1 and CDR2 from the germline V gene are MGHRA and YSYEKL. The CDR3 is CASSQPAKTGSGNTIYF. Here the CDR3 DNA reads TGCGCCAGCAGCCAGCCCGCCAAGACAGGGTCTGGAAACACCATATATTTT.

For the CDR3, the DNA is TGCGCCAGCAGCCAACCCACTCGACAGGGATTCTCCTACGAGCAGTACTTC. Translating gives CASSQPTRQGFSYEQYF. The genes are TRBV4-1 and TRBJ2-7, with 7 bases identical to TRBD1. The germline gives CDR1 MGHRA, CDR2 YSYEKL. This CDR3 has 17 amino acids. Unmatched junction bases numbered 10, after V lost 2 bases and J lost 0 bases.

J is TRBJ2-1 and V is TRBV9; 14 bases align to TRBD2. This CDR3 is built from 16 residues. Germline V gene lookup returns CDR1 SGDLS and CDR2 YYNGEE. The J segment lost 5 bases and the V segment lost 4 bases, leaving 5 bases of the junction unmatched. CDR3: CASSLRLAGGDNEQFF. DNA of the CDR3: TGTGCCAGCAGCTTAAGACTAGCGGGAGGGGACAATGAGCAGTTCTTC.

This chain uses TRBV7-8 with TRBJ1-1; weak D call: TRBD1 (6 bases). The CDR3 extends over 14 amino acids. The ends were cut back, 2 bases at V and 1 base at J, with 8 bases in the middle. CDR1 is SGHVS, CDR2 FQNEAQ, per germline. The CDR3: CASSLPGQNTEAFF. The DNA for the CDR3 is TGTGCCAGCAGCTTACCGGGACAGAACACTGAAGCTTTCTTT.

This clone turned up a few times. This chain joins TRBV9 and TRBJ2-6; D tentatively reads TRBD1 or TRBD2 (6 bases each). V lost 4 bases, J lost 2 bases, and 19 bases lay in between. There are 18 residues in the CDR3. The V gene's germline CDR1 is SGDLS and CDR2 YYNGEE. This CDR3 is CASSRTGATTAGANVLTF. For the CDR3, the DNA is TGTGCCAGCAGCCGGACGGGGGCAACCACTGCTGGGGCCAACGTCCTGACTTTC.

The chain couples TRBV11-2 to TRBJ1-5; no clear D. This CDR3 is 12 amino acids long. Between the trimmed V and J ends, which lost 6 bases and 3 bases, there was a span of 6 bases. The germline V gene encodes CDR1 SGHAT and CDR2 FQNNGV. The CDR3 loop is CASSGNNQPQHF. The CDR3 DNA sequence: TGTGCCAGCAGTGGTAACAATCAGCCCCAGCATTTT.

This chain joins TRBV11-2 and TRBJ2-1; 10 bases align to TRBD2. This CDR3 has 14 amino acids. With 3 bases clipped from V and 10 bases from J, the junction kept 6 bases outside the gene matches. Looked up from germline, CDR1 is SGHAT and CDR2 is FQNNGV. CDR3 loop: CASSFQREGWEQFF. The CDR3 coding sequence is TGTGCCAGCAGCTTTCAGCGGGAGGGGTGGGAGCAGTTCTTC.

The chain employs TRBV29-1 and TRBJ1-1; D gene ambiguous. V lost 3 bases and J 3 bases, leaving 14 bases between the germline ends. The CDR3 totals 14 residues. Germline CDR1 and CDR2: SQVTM and ANQGSEA. The CDR3 reads CSVDLFQSDTEAFF. The CDR3 DNA reads TGCAGCGTTGATTTGTTTCAGAGCGACACTGAAGCTTTCTTT.

This clone was picked up a small number of times. This sequence joins TRBV5-1 and TRBJ1-1; 8 nucleotides match TRBD1. The CDR3 is 15 amino acids. The junction had 7 bases not matched to a gene; V was cut back by 0 bases and J by 6 bases. CDR1 is SGHRS, CDR2 YFSETQ, per germline. The CDR3 reads CASSLAPGGVAEAFF. The CDR3 region has the DNA TGCGCCAGCAGCTTGGCCCCAGGGGGCGTGGCTGAAGCTTTCTTT.

CDR3 residues: CASSSLDRAYGYTF. The DNA of the CDR3 is TGTGCCAGCAGTTCCCTAGACAGGGCGTACGGCTACACCTTC. This chain joins TRBV27 and TRBJ1-2; TRBD1 aligns across 7 bases. J lost 8 bases, V lost 4 bases, and 10 bases had no gene match. Per the germline V gene, CDR1 is MNHEY and CDR2 is SMNVEV (reference sequence). This CDR3 has 14 amino acids.

V gene TRBV3-1 (or the pseudogene TRBV3-2) combines with J gene TRBJ2-5; TRBD2 agrees at 7 bases. The length of the CDR3 is 16 residues. The V segment lost 0 bases and the J segment 5 bases; nucleotides outside the gene matches: 9. Germline CDR1 is LGHDT and CDR2 is YNNKEL (reference sequence). CDR3 loop: CASSQESGTGGETQYF. CDR3 nucleotide sequence: TGTGCCAGCAGCCAAGAATCCGGGACCGGGGGGGAGACCCAGTACTTC.

V usage is TRBV13 and J usage is TRBJ2-2; 7 nucleotides align to TRBD2. Germline V gene sequence: CDR1 PRHDT, CDR2 FYEKMQ (reference sequence). The CDR3 has 14 residues. With 9 bases clipped from V and 6 bases from J, the junction kept 10 bases outside the gene matches. DNA of the CDR3: TGTGCCAGTCGACGGGACTACTTTTCCGGGGAGCTGTTTTTT. The encoded protein is CASRRDYFSGELFF.

The V and J genes are TRBV28 and TRBJ1-2; D is ambiguous. This CDR3 is 13 amino acids long. CDR1 and CDR2 (germline): MDHEN, SYDVKM. V lost 3 bases and J 4 bases, leaving 9 bases between the germline ends. This CDR3 is CASSFLQLYGYTF. CDR3 bases: TGTGCCAGCAGTTTCCTACAGCTCTATGGCTACACCTTC.